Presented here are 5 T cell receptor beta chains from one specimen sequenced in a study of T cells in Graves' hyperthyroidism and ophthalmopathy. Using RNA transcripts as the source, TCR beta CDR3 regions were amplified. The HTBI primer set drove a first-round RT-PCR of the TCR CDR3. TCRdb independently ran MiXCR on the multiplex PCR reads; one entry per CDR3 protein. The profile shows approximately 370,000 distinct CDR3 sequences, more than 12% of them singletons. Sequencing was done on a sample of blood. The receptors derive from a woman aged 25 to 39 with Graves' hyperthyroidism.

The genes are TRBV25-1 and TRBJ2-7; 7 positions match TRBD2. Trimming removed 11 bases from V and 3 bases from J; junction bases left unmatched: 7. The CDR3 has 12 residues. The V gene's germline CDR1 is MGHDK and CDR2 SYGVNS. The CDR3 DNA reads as TGTGCCCCCTCCGGGGGGAGCTACGAGCAGTACTTC. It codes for CAPSGGSYEQYF.

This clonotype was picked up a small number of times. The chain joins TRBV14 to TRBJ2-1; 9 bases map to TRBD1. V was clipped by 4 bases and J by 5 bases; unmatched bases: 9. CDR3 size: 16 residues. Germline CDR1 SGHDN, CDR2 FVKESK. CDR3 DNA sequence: TGTGCCAGCAGCCTATGGACAGGGGCGTCTCACAATGAGCAGTTCTTC. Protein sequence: CASSLWTGASHNEQFF.

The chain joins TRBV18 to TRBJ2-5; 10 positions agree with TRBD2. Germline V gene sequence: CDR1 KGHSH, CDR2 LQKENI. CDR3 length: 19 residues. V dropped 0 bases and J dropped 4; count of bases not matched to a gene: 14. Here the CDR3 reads CASSPPMKVGLAGVETQYF. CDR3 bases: TGTGCCAGCTCACCACCGATGAAGGTGGGGCTAGCGGGAGTAGAGACCCAGTACTTC. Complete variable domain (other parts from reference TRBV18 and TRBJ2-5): NAGVMQNPRHLVRRRGQEARLRCSPMKGHSHVYWYRQLPEEGLKFMVYLQKENIIDESGMPKERFSAEFPKEGPSILRIQQVVRGDSAAYFCASSPPMKVGLAGVETQYFGPGTRLLVL.

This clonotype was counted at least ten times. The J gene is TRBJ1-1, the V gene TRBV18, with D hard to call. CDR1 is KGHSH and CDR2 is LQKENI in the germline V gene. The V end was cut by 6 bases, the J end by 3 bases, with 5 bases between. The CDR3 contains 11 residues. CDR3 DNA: TGTGCCAGCTCTGGGGACACTGAAGCTTTCTTT. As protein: CASSGDTEAFF.

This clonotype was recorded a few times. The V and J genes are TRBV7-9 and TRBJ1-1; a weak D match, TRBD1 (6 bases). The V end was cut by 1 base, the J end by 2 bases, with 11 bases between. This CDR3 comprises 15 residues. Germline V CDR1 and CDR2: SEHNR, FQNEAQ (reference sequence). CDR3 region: CASSLVYRVNTEAFF. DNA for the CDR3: TGTGCCAGCAGCTTAGTTTACAGGGTAAACACTGAAGCTTTCTTT. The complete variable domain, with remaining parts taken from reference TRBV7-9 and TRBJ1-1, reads DTGVSQNPRHKITKRGQNVTFRCDPISEHNRLYWYRQTLGQGPEFLTYFQNEAQLEKSRLLSDRFSAERPKGSFSTLEIQRTEQGDSAMYLCASSLVYRVNTEAFFGQGTRLTVV.